Below, 15 T cell receptor beta chains from the same sample are listed, as sequenced in a study of shared clonotypes between healthy human individuals. Only in-frame clones appear in the TCRdb table, and some are missing; sequencing was by immunoSEQ multiplex PCR. The sample contains approximately 1,500,000 clones, approximately 98% of which appear only once. The source material was naive CD4+ T cells sorted from blood. Subset meaning: CD45RA+ positively selected. All receptors come from a man aged 25 to 45 in good health.

The chain recombines TRBV28 with TRBJ2-5; 9 bases are shared with TRBD1. V trimming: 6 bases; J trimming: 5 bases; junction bases outside the gene matches: 10. In germline, CDR1 is MDHEN, CDR2 SYDVKM. The CDR3 is 15 amino acids. The CDR3 DNA follows: TGTGCCAGCAGCCGAATGGGACAGGGAGTGGAGACCCAGTACTTC. This sequence encodes CASSRMGQGVETQYF.

The chain uses TRBV5-1 and TRBJ2-4; 10 bases are shared with TRBD1. V lost 4 bases and J lost 1; bases outside the gene matches: 20. The V gene's germline CDR1 is SGHRS and CDR2 YFSETQ. The CDR3 runs to 21 residues. CDR3 sequence reads: CASSGNQGSRTGGSAKNIQYF. CDR3 DNA sequence: TGCGCCAGCAGCGGAAATCAGGGGTCGCGGACAGGGGGATCGGCCAAAAACATTCAGTACTTC. The variable domain in full, with the rest retrieved from reference TRBV5-1 and TRBJ2-4, is KAGVTQTPRYLIKTRGQQVTLSCSPISGHRSVSWYQQTPGQGLQFLFEYFSETQRNKGNFPGRFSGRQFSNSRSEMNVSTLELGDSALYLCASSGNQGSRTGGSAKNIQYFGAGTRLSVL.

The chain uses TRBV20-1 and TRBJ1-4, with D hard to call. The germline gives CDR1 DFQATT, CDR2 SNEGSKA (reference sequence). The CDR3 contains 11 residues. The CDR3, as DNA: TGCAGGACGGGAAAAGGTGAAAAACTGTTTTTT. Translated: CRTGKGEKLFF.

CDR3: CASSHGPYNEQFF. The CDR3, as DNA: TGTGCCAGCTCCCACGGTCCTTACAATGAGCAGTTCTTC. This sequence joins TRBV18 and TRBJ2-1; D remains unclear. Germline V gene data show CDR1 as KGHSH and CDR2 as LQKENI. Trimming took off 6 bases at V and 4 bases at J, with 10 bases between the two ends. There are 13 residues in the CDR3. The variable domain in full, completed from reference TRBV18 and TRBJ2-1, reads NAGVMQNPRHLVRRRGQEARLRCSPMKGHSHVYWYRQLPEEGLKFMVYLQKENIIDESGMPKERFSAEFPKEGPSILRIQQVVRGDSAAYFCASSHGPYNEQFFGPGTRLTVL.

The rearrangement uses TRBV7-9 and TRBJ1-4; TRBD1 matches at 7 bases. With 5 bases clipped from V and 4 bases from J, the junction kept 4 bases outside the gene matches. Per germline, CDR1 SEHNR and CDR2 FQNEAQ (reference sequence). The CDR3 is 14 residues long. The CDR3 nucleotides read TGTGCCAGCAGCCCGGGACAGTATAATGAAAAACTGTTTTTT. This translates into CASSPGQYNEKLFF. Looking up the rest from reference TRBV7-9 and TRBJ1-4 gives the full variable domain: DTGVSQNPRHKITKRGQNVTFRCDPISEHNRLYWYRQTLGQGPEFLTYFQNEAQLEKSRLLSDRFSAERPKGSFSTLEIQRTEQGDSAMYLCASSPGQYNEKLFFGSGTQLSVL.

CDR3 sequence (DNA): TGTGCCAGCAGCACCCCAGGGAGGAGGACTGAAGCTTTCTTT. Its protein product is CASSTPGRRTEAFF. V usage is TRBV28 and J usage is TRBJ1-1; a weak D match, TRBD1 (5 bases). The CDR3 length is 14 residues. Trimming pared 6 bases from V and 5 bases from J, leaving 16 bases between. Germline V gene sequence: CDR1 MDHEN, CDR2 SYDVKM.

J is TRBJ2-1 and V is TRBV4-2; 9 bases line up with TRBD2. CDR1 LGHNA and CDR2 YNFKEQ come from the germline V gene. This CDR3 comprises 15 residues. J lost 4 bases, V lost 4 bases, and 5 bases had no gene match. The DNA for the CDR3 is TGTGCCAGCAGCCCGAGCGGGAGGAATTACAATGAGCAGTTCTTC. Translating gives CASSPSGRNYNEQFF.

The genes are TRBV7-9 and TRBJ2-7; 8 bases map to TRBD2. CDR1 SEHNR and CDR2 FQNEAQ come from the germline V gene (reference sequence). V shed 5 bases, J shed 2 bases, and the junction held 5 bases outside the gene matches. This CDR3 contains 14 residues. CDR3 loop: CASSQTSVAYEQYF. The CDR3 DNA is TGTGCCAGCAGCCAGACTAGCGTAGCCTACGAGCAGTACTTC.

CDR3 nucleotide sequence: TGTGCCAGCAGCTACCTGGGGGAGACCCAGTACTTC. It codes for CASSYLGETQYF. The V gene is TRBV7-6, the J gene TRBJ2-5; D remains unclear. CDR1 and CDR2 (germline): SGHVS, FNYEAQ. Between the trimmed V and J ends, which lost 4 bases and 5 bases, there was a span of 8 bases. This CDR3 contains 12 residues. The full variable domain, in which reference TRBV7-6 and TRBJ2-5 provide the parts outside the CDR3, is GAGVSQSPRYKVTKRGQDVALRCDPISGHVSLYWYRQALGQGPEFLTYFNYEAQQDKSGLPNDRFSAERPEGSISTLTIQRTEQRDSAMYRCASSYLGETQYFGPGTRLLVL.

The chain joins TRBV10-2 to TRBJ2-7, with 7 bases identical to TRBD2. The germline gives CDR1 WSHSY, CDR2 SAAADI. The CDR3 consists of 15 residues. The V and J ends lost 6 bases and 5 bases, in that order; junction bases with no gene match: 13. For the CDR3, the DNA is TGCGCCAGCAGGCCCTCTGGAGGACTAGGCCACGAGCAGTACTTC. Its protein product is CASRPSGGLGHEQYF.

V usage is TRBV4-1 and J usage is TRBJ1-1; D is possibly TRBD1 (6 bases). CDR1 and CDR2 (germline): MGHRA, YSYEKL. The CDR3 has 14 amino acids. The V gene lost 4 bases and the J gene lost 7 bases, with 16 bases spanning the gap. CDR3 sequence reads: CASSRSGAEGEAFF. CDR3 sequence (DNA): TGCGCCAGCAGCCGGTCGGGGGCTGAGGGTGAAGCTTTCTTT.

CDR3 loop: CASSFGQGYTGELFF. DNA of the CDR3: TGTGCCAGCAGCTTCGGCCAGGGTTACACCGGGGAGCTGTTTTTT. The rearrangement joins TRBV5-4 to TRBJ2-2; D possibly corresponds to TRBD1 (5 bases). V gave up 2 bases and J gave up 3 bases, with 11 bases separating them. Germline V CDR1 and CDR2: SGHNT, YYREEE (reference sequence). The CDR3 has 15 amino acids.

The chain combines TRBV6-5 with TRBJ2-1; TRBD2 agrees at 10 bases. CDR1 is MNHEY, CDR2 SVGAGI, per germline. The CDR3 totals 15 residues. J lost 3 bases, V lost 6 bases, and 5 bases had no gene match. CDR3 loop: CASRKLAGDYNEQFF. The CDR3 region has the DNA TGTGCCAGCAGGAAGCTAGCGGGAGACTACAATGAGCAGTTCTTC.

The V gene is TRBV6-6, the J gene TRBJ1-2; perhaps TRBD1 as D (5 bases). Germline-derived CDR1 and CDR2 are MNHNY and SVGAGI (reference sequence). Trimming removed 5 bases from V and 8 bases from J, with 15 bases in between. The CDR3 has 13 amino acids. The CDR3 nucleotides are TGTGCCAGCAGTCTCCCGGGACTCAGGGGCTACACCTTC. It is translated as CASSLPGLRGYTF.

This clone was detected only once. This chain uses TRBV19 with TRBJ1-4; no firm D call. The CDR3 contains 16 residues. Per the germline V gene, CDR1 is LNHDA and CDR2 is SQIVND (reference sequence). Trimming took off 4 bases at V and 7 bases at J, with 19 bases between the two ends. DNA for the CDR3: TGTGCCAGTAGTAAGGTGGACTCAGCTGTCGGTGAAAAACTGTTTTTT. Translating gives CASSKVDSAVGEKLFF.